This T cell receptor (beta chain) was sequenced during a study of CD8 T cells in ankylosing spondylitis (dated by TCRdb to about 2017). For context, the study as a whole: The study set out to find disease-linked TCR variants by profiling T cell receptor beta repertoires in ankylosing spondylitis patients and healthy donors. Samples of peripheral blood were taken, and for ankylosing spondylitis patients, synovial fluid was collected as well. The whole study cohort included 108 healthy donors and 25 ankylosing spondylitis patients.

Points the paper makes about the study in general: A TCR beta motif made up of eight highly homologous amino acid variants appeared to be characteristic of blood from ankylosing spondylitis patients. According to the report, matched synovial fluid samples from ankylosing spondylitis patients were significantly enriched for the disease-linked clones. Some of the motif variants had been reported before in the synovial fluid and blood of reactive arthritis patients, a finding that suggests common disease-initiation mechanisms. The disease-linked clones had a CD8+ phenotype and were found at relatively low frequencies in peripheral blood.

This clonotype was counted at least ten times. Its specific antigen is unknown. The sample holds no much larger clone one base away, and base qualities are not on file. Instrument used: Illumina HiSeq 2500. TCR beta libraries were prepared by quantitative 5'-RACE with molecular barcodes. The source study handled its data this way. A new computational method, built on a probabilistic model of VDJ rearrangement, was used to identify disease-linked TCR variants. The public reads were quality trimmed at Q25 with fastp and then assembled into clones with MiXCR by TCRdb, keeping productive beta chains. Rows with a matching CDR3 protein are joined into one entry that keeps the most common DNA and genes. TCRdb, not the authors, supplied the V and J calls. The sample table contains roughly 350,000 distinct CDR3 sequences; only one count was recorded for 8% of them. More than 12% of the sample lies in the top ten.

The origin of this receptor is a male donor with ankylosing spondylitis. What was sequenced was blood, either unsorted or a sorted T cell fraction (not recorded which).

The CDR3: CASSYLGGRGETQYF. Here is the DNA: TGTGCCAGCAGTTACCTGGGGGGGCGCGGAGAGACCCAGTACTTC. The rearrangement combines TRBV6-5 with TRBJ2-5; TRBD2 is possibly the D segment (7 matching bases). Its CDR3 holds 15 amino acids, cysteine through phenylalanine. The DNA shown is the 45-base CDR3, in frame from base 1. The germline V gene sets CDR1 to MNHEY and CDR2 to SVGAGI. The junction shows trimming of 2 bases on V and 4 bases on J, plus 14 bases between the germline ends.